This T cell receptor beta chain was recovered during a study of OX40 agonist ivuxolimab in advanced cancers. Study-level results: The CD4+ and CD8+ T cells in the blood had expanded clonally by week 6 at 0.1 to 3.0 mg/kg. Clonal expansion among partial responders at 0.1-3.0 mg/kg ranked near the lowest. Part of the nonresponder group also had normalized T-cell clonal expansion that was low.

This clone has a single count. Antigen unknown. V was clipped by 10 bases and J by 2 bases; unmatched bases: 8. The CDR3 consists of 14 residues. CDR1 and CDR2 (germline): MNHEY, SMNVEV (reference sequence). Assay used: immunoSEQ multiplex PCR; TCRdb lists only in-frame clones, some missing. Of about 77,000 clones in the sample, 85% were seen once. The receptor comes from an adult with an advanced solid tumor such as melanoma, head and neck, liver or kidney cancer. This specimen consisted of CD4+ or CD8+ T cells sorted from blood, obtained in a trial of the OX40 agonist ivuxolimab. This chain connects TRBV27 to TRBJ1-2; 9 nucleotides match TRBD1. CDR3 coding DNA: TGTGCCACCAAACGACAGGGGGAGAACTATGGCTACACCTTC. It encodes CATKRQGENYGYTF.